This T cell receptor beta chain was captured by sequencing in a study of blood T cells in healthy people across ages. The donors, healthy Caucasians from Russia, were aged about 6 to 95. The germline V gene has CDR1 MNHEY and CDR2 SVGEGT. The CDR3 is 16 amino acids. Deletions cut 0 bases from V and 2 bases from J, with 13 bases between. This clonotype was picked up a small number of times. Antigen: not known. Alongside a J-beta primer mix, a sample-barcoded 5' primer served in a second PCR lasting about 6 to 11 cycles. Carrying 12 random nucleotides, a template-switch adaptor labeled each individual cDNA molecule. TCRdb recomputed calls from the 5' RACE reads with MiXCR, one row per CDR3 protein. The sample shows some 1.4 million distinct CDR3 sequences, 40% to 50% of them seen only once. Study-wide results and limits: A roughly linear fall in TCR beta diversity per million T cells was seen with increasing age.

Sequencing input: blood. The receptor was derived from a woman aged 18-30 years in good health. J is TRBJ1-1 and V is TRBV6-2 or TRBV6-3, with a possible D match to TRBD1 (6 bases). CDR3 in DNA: TGTGCCAGCAGTTACTCGACGGACAGTTCAAACACTGAAGCTTTCTTT. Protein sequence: CASSYSTDSSNTEAFF.